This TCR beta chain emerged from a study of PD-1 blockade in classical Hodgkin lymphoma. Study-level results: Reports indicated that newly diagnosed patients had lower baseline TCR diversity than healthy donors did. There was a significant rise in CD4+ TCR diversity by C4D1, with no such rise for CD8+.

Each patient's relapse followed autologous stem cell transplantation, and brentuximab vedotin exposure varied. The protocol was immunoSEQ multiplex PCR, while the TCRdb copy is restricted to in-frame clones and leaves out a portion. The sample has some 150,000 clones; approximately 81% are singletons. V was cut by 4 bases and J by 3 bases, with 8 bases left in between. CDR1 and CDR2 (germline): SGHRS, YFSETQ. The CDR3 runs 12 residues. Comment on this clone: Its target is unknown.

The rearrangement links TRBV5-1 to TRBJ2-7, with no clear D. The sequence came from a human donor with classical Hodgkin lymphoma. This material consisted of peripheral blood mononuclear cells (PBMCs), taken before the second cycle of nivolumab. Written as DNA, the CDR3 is TGCGCCAGCAGCCGGACCTTCTACGAGCAGTACTTC. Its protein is CASSRTFYEQYF. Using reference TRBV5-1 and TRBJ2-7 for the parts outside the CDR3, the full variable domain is KAGVTQTPRYLIKTRGQQVTLSCSPISGHRSVSWYQQTPGQGLQFLFEYFSETQRNKGNFPGRFSGRQFSNSRSEMNVSTLELGDSALYLCASSRTFYEQYFGPGTRLTVT.